This T cell receptor beta chain was sequenced during a study of brain T cells in children with intractable seizures. Trimming cost V 4 bases and J 11 bases, with 14 bases left between them. CDR1 and CDR2 from the germline V gene are LGHNA and YSLEER. The CDR3 has 12 residues. Here immunoSEQ multiplex PCR was the method, and the copy in TCRdb shows in-frame clones only, minus some. The table lists 110,000 or so clones, roughly 94% of them singletons. This chain connects TRBV4-3 to TRBJ1-1; tentatively, D is TRBD1 (6 bases). Source: peripheral blood, taken at surgery. This clonotype was obtained from a boy in the first two years of life with hemimegalencephaly and intractable seizures. This chain's CDR3 is CASSLPGGHAFF. CDR3 sequence (DNA): TGCGCCAGCAGCCTCCCGGGGGGCCATGCTTTCTTT.